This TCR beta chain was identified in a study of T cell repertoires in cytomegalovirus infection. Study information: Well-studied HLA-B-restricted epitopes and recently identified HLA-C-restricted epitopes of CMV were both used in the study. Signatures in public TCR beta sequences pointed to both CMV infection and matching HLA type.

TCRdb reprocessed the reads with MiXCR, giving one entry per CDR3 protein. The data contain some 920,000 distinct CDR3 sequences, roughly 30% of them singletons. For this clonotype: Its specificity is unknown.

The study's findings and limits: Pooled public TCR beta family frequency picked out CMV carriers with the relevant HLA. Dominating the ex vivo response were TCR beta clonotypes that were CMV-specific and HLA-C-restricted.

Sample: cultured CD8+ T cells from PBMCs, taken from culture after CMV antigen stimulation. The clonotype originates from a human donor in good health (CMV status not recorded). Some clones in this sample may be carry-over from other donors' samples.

CDR3 residues: CSALEPVEAGEKLFF. The DNA of the CDR3 is TGCAGTGCTCTTGAACCTGTCGAGGCGGGCGAAAAACTGTTTTTT. The chain couples TRBV20-1 to TRBJ1-4; D gene unclear. The V gene lost 5 bases and the J gene lost 8 bases, with 21 bases spanning the gap. Germline V gives CDR1 DFQATT, CDR2 SNEGSKA (reference sequence). The CDR3 covers 15 residues.